The clone carrying this T cell receptor beta chain was recorded at least ten times. Its matching antigen is unknown. The sample is drawn from a study of metastatic and nonmetastatic thyroid tumors. Findings and limits, study-wide: Malignant thyroid tumors reportedly exceeded benign nodules significantly in TCR beta diversity, with the difference appearing in blood and tumor.

Original handling: Variation in CDR3 across clinicopathological groups served as the basis for constructing a distant-metastasis classifier in papillary thyroid cancer. MiXCR re-clonotyped the PCR reads for TCRdb. TCRdb's processing, not the study's, gives the V and J calls here. The repertoire holds about 32,000 clones, with around 20% as singletons. Patients underwent thyroid surgery, and none had received any treatment before it. Germline CDR1 and CDR2: SGHRS and YFSETQ. The CDR3 has 13 amino acids. V lost 4 bases and J 6 bases, leaving 12 bases between the germline ends. The TCR comes from a female donor with papillary thyroid cancer or a benign thyroid nodule (not recorded which). Some clones in this sample may be carry-over from other donors' samples. Sequenced sample: blood. The V call is TRBV5-1, the J call TRBJ2-3; D not resolved. The CDR3 sequence: CASSRTYLDTQYF. CDR3 DNA sequence: TGCGCCAGCAGCAGAACCTACCTCGATACGCAGTATTTT.